One and the same sample provided the 19 T cell receptor beta chains below, sequenced in a study of T-cell reconstitution after alpha-beta-depleted transplantation in children. Preparation of the TCRbeta library was carried out with unique molecular identifiers. TCRdb itself ran the PCR reads through MiXCR, one entry per CDR3 protein. The sample contains 450,000 to 600,000 distinct CDR3 sequences, 15% to 20% of which appear only once. This material consisted of PBMCs from the stem cell graft donor, taken from the stem cell graft. These receptors all stem from a human donor who donated a stem cell graft to a child with acute lymphoblastic leukemia.

J is TRBJ2-1 and V is TRBV28; TRBD2 matches 13 bases. The CDR3 totals 17 residues. Per the germline V gene, CDR1 is MDHEN and CDR2 is SYDVKM. V shed 4 bases and J 2 bases; nucleotides not matched to a gene: 5. In nucleotides, the CDR3 is TGTGCCAGCAGTTCTCCGGGACTAGCGGGGCCCTACAATGAGCAGTTCTTC. This sequence encodes CASSSPGLAGPYNEQFF.

The chain is built from TRBV20-1 and TRBJ2-7; 8 bases agree with TRBD2. With V trimmed by 6 bases and J by 3 bases, 10 bases remained unmatched. CDR1 and CDR2 from the germline V gene are DFQATT and SNEGSKA (reference sequence). The length of the CDR3 is 14 residues. The CDR3 spells CSARDGGANYEQYF. CDR3 nucleotides: TGCAGTGCAAGGGACGGGGGGGCGAACTACGAGCAGTACTTC.

The chain has TRBV11-1 and TRBJ2-1, with unresolved D. CDR1 is SGHAT, CDR2 FQDESV, per germline (reference sequence). V dropped 8 bases and J dropped 3 bases, with 26 bases sitting between them. This CDR3 comprises 18 residues. In nucleotides, the CDR3 is TGTGCCAGCTCTCATCTTGCTGCCTCAGGAACGTTCTACAATGAGCAGTTCTTC. Amino acid sequence: CASSHLAASGTFYNEQFF.

The chain uses TRBV5-1 and TRBJ1-2; D is ambiguous. Germline assignment: CDR1 SGHRS and CDR2 YFSETQ. The CDR3 length is 11 residues. Trimming took off 9 bases at V and 8 bases at J, with 14 bases between the two ends. The CDR3 protein is CATSTEEGYTF. In DNA, the CDR3 is TGCGCCACCTCTACGGAGGAAGGCTACACCTTC.

This clonotype was found a few times. The J gene is TRBJ1-1, the V gene TRBV20-1; possible D gene TRBD1, 5 bases. Germline CDR1 and CDR2: DFQATT and SNEGSKA (reference sequence). The CDR3 sequence is 11 residues long. V was pared by 5 bases and J by 6 bases, with 10 bases between. This CDR3 is CSAVGGAEAFF. DNA for the CDR3: TGCAGTGCTGTGGGGGGGGCTGAAGCTTTCTTT.

V gene TRBV9 combines with J gene TRBJ1-5; 8 positions agree with TRBD1. This CDR3 contains 18 residues. Trimming removed 10 bases from V and 0 bases from J; junction bases left unmatched: 18. Germline CDR1 and CDR2: SGDLS and YYNGEE. CDR3 region: CAPLEDRARPDSNQPQHF. The CDR3 DNA is TGTGCCCCCCTCGAGGACAGGGCCCGACCAGATAGCAATCAGCCCCAGCATTTT. The variable domain in full, completed from reference TRBV9 and TRBJ1-5, reads DSGVTQTPKHLITATGQRVTLRCSPRSGDLSVYWYQQSLDQGLQFLIQYYNGEERAKGNILERFSAQQFPDLHSELNLSSLELGDSALYFCAPLEDRARPDSNQPQHFGDGTRLSIL.

This clonotype was counted only a few times. The V call is TRBV10-3, the J call TRBJ2-7; 7 nucleotides align to TRBD1. Germline V gene sequence: CDR1 ENHRY, CDR2 SYGVKD. This CDR3 is 14 amino acids long. Germline trimming cut 2 bases from V and 0 bases from J; bases unmatched to any gene: 1. CDR3: CAISERDSSYEQYF. In nucleotides, the CDR3 is TGTGCCATCAGTGAGAGGGACAGCTCCTACGAGCAGTACTTC.

This clonotype was counted between two and nine times. V usage is TRBV29-1 and J usage is TRBJ1-1; TRBD1 might be the D (5 bases). CDR1 SQVTM and CDR2 ANQGSEA come from the germline V gene. This CDR3 region has 14 residues. V was clipped by 6 bases and J by 1 base, with 15 bases between them. CDR3 in DNA: TGCAGCGTCTACCGCGGGGCGGGGAACACTGAAGCTTTCTTT. This sequence encodes CSVYRGAGNTEAFF.

V gene TRBV24-1 combines with J gene TRBJ1-1; no firm D call. The germline CDR1 and CDR2 sequences are KGHDR and SFDVKD. The CDR3 has 15 residues. Trimming left V 1 base short and J 8 bases short, with 16 bases between. The CDR3 nucleotides are TGTGCCACCAGTGATTTAGCCCCTGGACGGAAGGAAGCTTTCTTT. It translates to CATSDLAPGRKEAFF.

The chain couples TRBV3-1 to TRBJ2-1; 9 bases are a match to TRBD2. Losses at the gene ends were 6 bases for V and 15 bases for J; bases not matched to a gene: 15. CDR3 size: 14 residues. CDR1 is LGHDT and CDR2 is YNNKEL in the germline V gene (reference sequence). The CDR3 loop reads CASRRTSDMAKPFF. The CDR3 DNA reads as TGTGCCAGCAGGCGGACTAGCGATATGGCGAAGCCGTTCTTC.

The chain couples TRBV29-1 to TRBJ1-1; 10 nucleotides line up with TRBD1. This CDR3 comprises 14 residues. The germline V gene encodes CDR1 SQVTM and CDR2 ANQGSEA. V was clipped by 4 bases and J by 8 bases; unmatched bases: 10. The CDR3 sequence is CSVVPTGGPPEAFF. The CDR3 DNA sequence: TGCAGCGTTGTACCGACAGGGGGCCCCCCCGAAGCTTTCTTT. The entire variable domain, with the rest obtained from reference TRBV29-1 and TRBJ1-1, is as follows: SAVISQKPSRDICQRGTSLTIQCQVDSQVTMMFWYRQQPGQSLTLIATANQGSEATYESGFVIDKFPISRPNLTFSTLTVSNMSPEDSSIYLCSVVPTGGPPEAFFGQGTRLTVV.

This clonotype appeared a few times. The CDR3 here is CASSEPGRADEQFF. For the CDR3, the DNA is TGTGCCAGTAGTGAACCGGGGAGGGCCGATGAGCAGTTCTTC. The chain links TRBV19 to TRBJ2-1; 7 nucleotides match TRBD2. CDR1 LNHDA and CDR2 SQIVND come from the germline V gene (reference sequence). Trimming took 5 bases from V and 8 from J; bases not matched to a gene: 9. The CDR3 has 14 amino acids. Variable domain in full (rest from reference TRBV19 and TRBJ2-1): DGGITQSPKYLFRKEGQNVTLSCEQNLNHDAMYWYRQDPGQGLRLIYYSQIVNDFQKGDIAEGYSVSREKKESFPLTVTSAQKNPTAFYLCASSEPGRADEQFFGPGTRLTVL.

DNA for the CDR3: TGTGCCAGCAGACAATCCAGGGGAGATACGCAGTATTTT. Translation gives CASRQSRGDTQYF. The rearrangement links TRBV25-1 to TRBJ2-3; TRBD1 is a possible D gene (6 bases). This CDR3 is built from 13 residues. Germline V gives CDR1 MGHDK, CDR2 SYGVNS. The V and J ends lost 6 bases and 5 bases respectively, with 12 bases between them.

The chain employs TRBV4-1 and TRBJ1-6; perhaps TRBD1 as D (5 bases). The V end lost 0 bases, the J end lost 7 bases, and 13 bases lay between the germline ends. Germline lookup yields CDR1 MGHRA and CDR2 YSYEKL. The CDR3 covers 16 residues. The CDR3 bases are TGCGCCAGCAGCCAAGATTCCGGGACGAAGAATTCACCCCTCCACTTT. Encoded protein: CASSQDSGTKNSPLHF.

The table lists this clonotype with many counts. This chain uses TRBV24-1 with TRBJ2-1; 7 nucleotides match TRBD1. The CDR3 is made up of 13 amino acids. The V segment lost 7 bases and the J segment 6 bases; nucleotides outside the gene matches: 5. Germline V lookup: CDR1 KGHDR, CDR2 SFDVKD. The chain's CDR3 is CATSTTGRNEQFF. For the CDR3, the DNA is TGTGCCACCAGCACGACAGGGCGCAATGAGCAGTTCTTC.

The chain joins TRBV2 to TRBJ2-1; the match to TRBD2 covers 8 bases. This CDR3 has 12 residues. J was trimmed by 6 bases and V by 9 bases; bases with no gene match: 4. Germline CDR1 and CDR2: SNHLY and FYNNEI. The CDR3 loop reads CASAGTSNEQFF. The CDR3, as DNA: TGTGCCAGTGCCGGGACTAGCAATGAGCAGTTCTTC.

This clonotype was picked up one time. The rearrangement links TRBV4-1 to TRBJ2-7; possibly TRBD2 for D (6 bases). CDR3 length: 15 amino acids. The germline gives CDR1 MGHRA, CDR2 YSYEKL. The V gene lost 2 bases and the J gene lost 0 bases, with 11 bases spanning the gap. In DNA, the CDR3 is TGCGCCAGCAGCCAATGGACCGGGAGCTCCTACGAGCAGTACTTC. This gives the protein CASSQWTGSSYEQYF.

The gene calls are TRBV29-1 and TRBJ1-1; D gene uncertain. The germline V gene encodes CDR1 SQVTM and CDR2 ANQGSEA. The germline V and J ends were trimmed by 4 bases and 5 bases, with 23 bases remaining between them. This CDR3 has 16 residues. CDR3: CSVGNSYAYSGTEAFF. The CDR3 coding sequence is TGCAGCGTTGGCAACAGCTACGCTTACTCCGGGACTGAAGCTTTCTTT.

The chain combines TRBV5-6 with TRBJ2-5, with 9 bases lining up with TRBD2. The CDR3 has 17 amino acids. V shed 4 bases, J shed 5 bases, and the junction held 15 bases outside the gene matches. Germline CDR1 and CDR2: SGHDT and YYEEEE. The CDR3 coding sequence is TGTGCCAGCAGCCTCGTAGGGCGGGAGGGACTGTGGGAGACCCAGTACTTC. Its translation is CASSLVGREGLWETQYF.